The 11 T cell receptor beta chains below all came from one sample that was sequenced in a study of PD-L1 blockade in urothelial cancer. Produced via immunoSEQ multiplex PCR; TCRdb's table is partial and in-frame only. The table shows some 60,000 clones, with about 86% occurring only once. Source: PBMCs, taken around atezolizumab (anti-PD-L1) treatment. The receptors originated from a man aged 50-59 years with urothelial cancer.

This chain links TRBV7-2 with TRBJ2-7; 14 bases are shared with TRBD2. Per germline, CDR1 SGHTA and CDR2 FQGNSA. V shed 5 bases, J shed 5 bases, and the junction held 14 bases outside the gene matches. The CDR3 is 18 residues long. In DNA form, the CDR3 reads TGTGCCAGCAGCCCCCTTCCCCGACTAGCGGGAGGGCCCAACGAGCAGTACTTC. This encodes CASSPLPRLAGGPNEQYF.

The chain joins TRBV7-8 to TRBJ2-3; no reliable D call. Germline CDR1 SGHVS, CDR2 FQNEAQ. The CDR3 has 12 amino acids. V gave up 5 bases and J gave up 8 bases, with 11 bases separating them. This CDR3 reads CASSLYHSTQYF. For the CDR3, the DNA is TGTGCCAGCAGCCTCTACCATTCTACGCAGTATTTT.

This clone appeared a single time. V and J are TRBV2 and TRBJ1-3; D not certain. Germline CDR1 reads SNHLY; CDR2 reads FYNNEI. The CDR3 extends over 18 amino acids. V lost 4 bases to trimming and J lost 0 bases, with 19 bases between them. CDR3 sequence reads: CASSAIGGSFISGNTIYF. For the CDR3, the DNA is TGTGCCAGCAGTGCGATTGGTGGCAGTTTTATCTCTGGAAACACCATATATTTT. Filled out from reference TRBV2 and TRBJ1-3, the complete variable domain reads EPEVTQTPSHQVTQMGQEVILRCVPISNHLYFYWYRQILGQKVEFLVSFYNNEISEKSEIFDDQFSVERPDGSNFTLKIRSTKLEDSAMYFCASSAIGGSFISGNTIYFGEGSWLTVV.

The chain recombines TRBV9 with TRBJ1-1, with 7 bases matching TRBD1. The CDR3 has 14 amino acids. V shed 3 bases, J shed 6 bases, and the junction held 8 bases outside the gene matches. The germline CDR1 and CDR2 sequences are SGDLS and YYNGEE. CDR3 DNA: TGTGCCAGCAGCGCGGACAGGTTCGTGGCTGAAGCTTTCTTT. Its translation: CASSADRFVAEAFF.

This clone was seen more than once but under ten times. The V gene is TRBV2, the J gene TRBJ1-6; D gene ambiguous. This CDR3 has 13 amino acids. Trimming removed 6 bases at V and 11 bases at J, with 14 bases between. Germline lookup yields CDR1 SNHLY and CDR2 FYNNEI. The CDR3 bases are TGTGCCAGCAGGAGTTCAGGCAGAACACCCCTCCACTTT. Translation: CASRSSGRTPLHF.

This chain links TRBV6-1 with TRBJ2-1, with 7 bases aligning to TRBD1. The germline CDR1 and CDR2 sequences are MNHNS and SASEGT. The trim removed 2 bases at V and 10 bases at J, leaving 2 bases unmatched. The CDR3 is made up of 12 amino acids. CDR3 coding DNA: TGTGCCAGCAGTGAACCGGGACAGGAGCAGTTCTTC. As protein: CASSEPGQEQFF.

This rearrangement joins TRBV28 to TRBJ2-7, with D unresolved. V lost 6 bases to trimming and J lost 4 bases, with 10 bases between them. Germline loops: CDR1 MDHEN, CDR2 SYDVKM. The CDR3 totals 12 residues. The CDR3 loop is CASREFGYEQYF. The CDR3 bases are TGTGCCAGCAGGGAATTCGGGTACGAGCAGTACTTC.

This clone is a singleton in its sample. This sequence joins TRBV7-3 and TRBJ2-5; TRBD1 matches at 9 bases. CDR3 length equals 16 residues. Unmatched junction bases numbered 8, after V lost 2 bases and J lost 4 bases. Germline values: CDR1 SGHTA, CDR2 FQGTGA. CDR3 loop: CASSLGRDRVLETQYF. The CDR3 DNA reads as TGTGCCAGCAGCTTAGGTCGGGACAGGGTATTAGAGACCCAGTACTTC.

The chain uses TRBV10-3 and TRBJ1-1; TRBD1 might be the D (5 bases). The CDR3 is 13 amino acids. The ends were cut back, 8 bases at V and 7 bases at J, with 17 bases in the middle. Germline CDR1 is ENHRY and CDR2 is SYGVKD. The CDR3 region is CAISPRAVDEAFF. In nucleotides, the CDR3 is TGTGCCATCTCCCCCAGGGCCGTTGATGAAGCTTTCTTT.

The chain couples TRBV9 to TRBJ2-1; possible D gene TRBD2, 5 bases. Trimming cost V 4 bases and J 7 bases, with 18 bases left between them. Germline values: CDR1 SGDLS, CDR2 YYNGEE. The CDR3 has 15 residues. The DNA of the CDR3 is TGTGCCAGCAGCCCCGGGTGGGCTAGCACGAATGAGCAGTTCTTC. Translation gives CASSPGWASTNEQFF.

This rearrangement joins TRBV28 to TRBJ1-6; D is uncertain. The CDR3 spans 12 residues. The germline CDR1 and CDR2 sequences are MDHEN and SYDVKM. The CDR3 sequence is CAAGVGNSPLHF. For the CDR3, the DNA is TGTGCAGCCGGGGTAGGGAATTCACCCCTCCACTTT.